This T cell receptor (beta chain) was sequenced in a study of cytomegalovirus exposure and HLA in healthy donors (dated by TCRdb to about 2017). Notes on the research overall: According to a later analysis, one platform produced both the 100 to 150 validation repertoires and the 670 or so repertoires of the first cohort. The study was designed to test whether signatures of past pathogen exposure could be identified by cataloging public T cell receptors. To predict cytomegalovirus infection status, the study brought together high-throughput TCR immunosequencing, statistical association of individual TCRs with disease status, and machine learning. In addition to the first cohort of 650 to 750 subjects, a separate validation cohort of under 150 different subjects was used.

Libraries were constructed by the immunoSEQ multiplex PCR assay. In the authors' own workflow: A statistical classification framework was developed to diagnose cytomegalovirus status using the catalog of TCR beta chain sequences. TCRdb limited this immuneACCESS table to in-frame rearrangements with V and J called. A share of clones is missing; checked studies link under half to unresolved V genes, and the rest is unexplained. V and J calls and clone size are those listed in that table; D and trimming were worked out from the DNA. The sample data list roughly 120,000 clones, and roughly 90% of these were observed just once. The leading ten clones occupy roughly 6.3% of the sample. The paper as a whole reports these results and caveats: The classifier was reported to diagnose cytomegalovirus status with high specificity and sensitivity in both the original cohort and the validation cohort. The validation cohort had no HLA typing available for a later analysis, so co-occurrence within that cohort was assessed over all 130 or so repertoires. According to the authors, the approach could potentially be generalized to other disease states and immunological phenotypes. Subsequent analysis determined that TCRs grouped into clusters in the first cohort also showed a tendency toward co-occurrence across the 120 validation repertoires, and 85% to 95% of cluster scores exceeded 0. In vitro tests confirmed that three of the cytomegalovirus-associated TCR beta chains recognize cytomegalovirus antigens. While some public TCRs were present in many individuals, most TCR sequences turned up only very rarely across donors. A total of fewer than 200 TCR beta chains were listed by the study as associated with cytomegalovirus.

This clone came up once. The specificity of this receptor is unknown. Base qualities are not provided; no much larger clone lies one nucleotide away. The germline V gene provides CDR1 SGHRS and CDR2 YFSETQ. The CDR3, from cysteine to phenylalanine, totals 17 residues. Only the CDR3 DNA is retained, 51 bases long and in frame from the first base. V is pruned by 3 bases and J by 5 bases, leaving 14 bases of the junction without a gene match. Separate from the roughly 700-subject first cohort, the validation cohort of about 110 subjects was the group to which the donors belonged. The V and J genes are TRBV5-1 and TRBJ1-1, with TRBD1 matching 9 junction bases. The source material was PBMCs. The sequence came from a woman younger than 35 in good health and CMV-seropositive. The CDR3 amino acid sequence is: CASSSPSYRGRGTEAFF. The nucleotides read TGCGCCAGCAGCTCTCCCAGTTACAGGGGGCGAGGTACTGAAGCTTTCTTT.